This TCR beta chain was sequenced in a study of beta chain features in type 1 diabetes. In regard to this clone: What it binds is not known.

Sequenced material consisted of expressed TCRB transcripts (all of the isolated RNA was reverse transcribed). The protocol was immunoSEQ multiplex PCR, while the TCRdb copy is restricted to in-frame clones and leaves out a portion. The sample holds 500,000 to 700,000 clones; 15% to 17% are singletons and the top ten take more than 0.08%. The purity of all sorted populations exceeded 95%. Broader study findings: Moderate but significant shortening of TCRB CDR3s was recorded in all four CD4+ subsets from Type 1 diabetes patients.

CDR3 length: 14 residues. The germline CDR1 and CDR2 sequences are SGDLS and YYNGEE. With 8 bases clipped from V and 2 bases from J, the junction kept 9 bases outside the gene matches. Source material: naive CD4+ T cells from blood. The sequence came from a man aged 18-30 years in good health. The chain is built from TRBV9 and TRBJ2-7; 8 nucleotides line up with TRBD1. The CDR3 protein is CAREKDRETYEQYF. Written as DNA, the CDR3 is TGTGCCAGAGAGAAGGACAGGGAAACCTACGAGCAGTACTTC.